Included here is one T cell receptor (beta chain) sequence, with context. Only a few counts were recorded for this clonotype. The antigen it recognizes is unknown. Base qualities are missing; no much larger clone stands one base away. Libraries were constructed by PCR. The sequencing machine was an Illumina HiSeq 2500. Unique molecular identifiers were incorporated into TCR beta cDNA libraries to reduce PCR and sequencing biases. Per 1 to 10 million input T cells, roughly 500,000 cDNA molecules were obtained, such that each molecule approximated one T cell. The patient libraries were prepared and sequenced with the same protocol used for the earlier healthy control dataset. Within a given batch, samples were prepared together, multiplexed and sequenced on the same HiSeq lane. The original methods were these. Raw barcoded reads were processed with MIGEC, and single-read molecular identifier groups were discarded before consensus assembly and CDR3 extraction. Clonotype tables were post-analysed with VDJtools, normalizing diversity by down-sampling all datasets to the smallest sample size. To correct batch-related cross-sample contamination, repertoire overlap clustering matched CDR3 amino acid sequences but not nucleotide sequences. TCRdb ran its own pipeline on the public reads, namely fastp trimming at Q25 and MiXCR clone calling, and kept in-frame beta chains. Rows are combined by CDR3 protein, so each entry shows the most common genes and DNA. Clone size and V and J calls follow TCRdb, not the original study. For this sample there are almost 700,000 distinct CDR3 sequences; approximately 60% appear just once. The ten largest clonotypes hold about 10% of the sample.

The CDR3 contains 17 residues, cysteine and phenylalanine counted. Here the CDR3 DNA is all that survives: 51 bases in frame from base 1. Trimming costs V 0 bases and J 3 bases, and their ends lie 17 bases apart. From a lookup of the germline V gene, CDR1 and CDR2 are LGHNA and YSLEER. TCR beta repertoires were profiled from peripheral blood of about a dozen young patients with multiple sclerosis to demonstrate the VDJtools post-analysis software. The multiple sclerosis patients were children and adolescents between roughly 6 and 16 years of age. The data derive from a study of post-analysis software for immune sequencing data (dated by TCRdb to between 2015 and 2017). Looking at the study overall: The recorded disease courses included relapsing-remitting, secondary progressive and progressive-relapsing multiple sclerosis, and some patients had no subtype annotation. The multiple sclerosis patient repertoires were compared with about a dozen previously published healthy control repertoires from donors aged about 6 to 26 years. A subset of samples was prepared in parallel using single-end sample barcoding, then pooled and co-amplified after Illumina adapter ligation.

The paper as a whole reports these results and caveats: Direct clustering with F measure revealed strong co-clustering of samples prepared in the same batch, which led to a batch-effect correction. The multiple sclerosis patient group was slightly younger than the control group. Significantly lower normalized Chao1 diversity was found in multiple sclerosis patients than in controls, suggesting substantial peripheral T-cell clonal expansion. Roughly 5 TRBV segments, including TRBV5-6, TRBV5-1 and TRBV20-1, were significantly more frequent in patients than controls.

Sequencing was carried out using blood. This receptor was obtained from a girl aged 2 to 9 with multiple sclerosis. The receptor chain draws on TRBV4-3 and TRBJ1-2; the best D guess is TRBD1, with 5 bases matching. The CDR3 region has the sequence CASSQEMEGWEDYGYTF. The nucleotides read TGCGCCAGCAGCCAAGAAATGGAGGGGTGGGAAGACTATGGCTACACCTTC.